The sequence of this T cell receptor (beta chain) was determined in a study of spatial heterogeneity in lung cancer. Overall study context: As counted in raw reads, each unique TCR and UMI combination appeared more than ten times on average.

Broader study findings: It was found that expanded intratumoral alpha and beta TCR counts tracked tumor mutation counts.

Time point here: sample taken at primary tumor resection. Samples were obtained from 65 to 80 donors, all untreated early-stage non-small cell lung cancer patients. Every cDNA TCR molecule received its own unique molecular identifier. TCRdb called the 5' RACE reads again in MiXCR, with one record for every CDR3 protein. The sample yields 3,100 or so distinct CDR3 sequences, almost 4.5% seen once. On this clonotype itself: Its specificity is unknown.

CDR3 length: 13 residues. Trimming pared 11 bases from V and 12 bases from J, leaving 25 bases between. CDR1 and CDR2 (germline): MNHNS, SASEGT. The V call is TRBV6-1, the J call TRBJ2-5; D gene uncertain. The TCR was taken from a female donor with early-stage non-small cell lung cancer. The specimen comprised lung tumor tissue, sampled at surgery. This CDR3 is CADEKGSREKKYF. In nucleotides, the CDR3 is TGTGCCGATGAAAAGGGAAGTAGAGAGAAAAAGTACTTC.